The 5 T cell receptor beta chains listed next were all sequenced from one sample in a study of Graves' ophthalmopathy and Graves' hyperthyroidism. RNA transcripts yielded amplified TCR beta CDR3 regions. RT-PCR with HTBI primers came first, then second-round multiplex PCR. TCRdb processed the multiplex PCR reads anew with MiXCR; each CDR3 protein has one entry. The sample includes 200,000 to 250,000 distinct CDR3 sequences, roughly 21% of them seen just once. Sequencing was performed on peripheral blood. The receptor source for this set is a woman aged 45 to 65 with Graves' ophthalmopathy.

Many counts were recorded for this clonotype. The chain combines TRBV27 with TRBJ2-7; D might be TRBD2 (6 bases). V lost 11 bases to trimming and J lost 3 bases, with 20 bases between them. In germline, CDR1 is MNHEY, CDR2 SMNVEV (reference sequence). The CDR3 is made up of 14 amino acids. The DNA for the CDR3 is TGTGCCCCCTCAGTCGGGAGCCTAGACTACGAGCAGTACTTC. Its translation: CAPSVGSLDYEQYF.

There are many counts of this clonotype. This may come from a read error, since a much larger clone is one base off. The limits of the CDR3 on the DNA are not certain, so only TCRdb's listed CDR3 is given. The V call is TRBV6-1, the J call TRBJ2-6. Ends included, the CDR3 has 16 residues. Looked up from germline, CDR1 is MNHNS and CDR2 is SASEGT. The CDR3 protein is CASSRSVASGANVLAF.

This clonotype was recorded many times. The V gene is TRBV19, the J gene TRBJ1-2; the match to TRBD1 covers 7 bases. V trimming: 6 bases; J trimming: 2 bases; junction bases outside the gene matches: 6. Germline CDR1 LNHDA, CDR2 SQIVND (reference sequence). This CDR3 has 14 residues. DNA for the CDR3: TGTGCCAGTAGCCTTGGGGACAGCAACTATGGCTACACCTTC. The encoded protein is CASSLGDSNYGYTF.

This clonotype was found many times. The CDR3 nucleotides are TGTGCCATCAGTGATGGAGGTCAGAGGAACACTGAAGCTTTCTTT. Translation gives CAISDGGQRNTEAFF. The chain uses TRBV10-3 and TRBJ1-1; no reliable D call. V was trimmed by 3 bases and J by 1 base, leaving 12 bases between them. Germline loops: CDR1 ENHRY, CDR2 SYGVKD. The CDR3 totals 15 residues.

This clonotype appeared many times. The genes are TRBV10-3 and TRBJ1-5, with D tentatively TRBD1 (5 bases). The CDR3 sequence is 16 residues long. Germline assignment: CDR1 ENHRY and CDR2 SYGVKD. Trimming removed 1 base from V and 1 base from J, with 11 bases in between. The CDR3 DNA reads TGTGCCATCAGTGAGTATGGGGCTTCGAGCAATCAGCCCCAGCATTTT. Amino acids: CAISEYGASSNQPQHF.